Listed below are T cell receptor beta chains from one sample, sequenced in a study of CD4 T cells in relation to SARS-CoV-2 and coronaviruses. Their target antigens are unknown. Libraries were prepared by immunoSEQ multiplex PCR; TCRdb keeps only in-frame clonotypes and omits some of them. The repertoire holds some 37,000 clones, with around four fifths as singletons. Sample: memory CD4+ T cells from PBMCs, cultured in vitro. The receptors originated from an adult with COVID-19. Each CDR3 is given with its conserved first and last residue. A D gene is named only where the DNA matches it firmly. A row's size may be missing; if present it is once, few, many or a size class.

CDR3aa | CDR3nt | j_gene | abundance | v_gene | d_gene
CASSLRVGLLQETQYF | TGCGCCAGCAGCCTCAGAGTGGGGTTACTACAAGAGACCCAGTACTTC | TRBJ2-5 | NA | TRBV4-1 | NA
CASSLKAGGGEKLFF | TGTGCCAGCAGCCTAAAAGCAGGGGGAGGTGAAAAACTGTTTTTT | TRBJ1-4 | NA | TRBV3-1/TRBV3-2 | TRBD1
CASSPGWWMEQGNEQYF | TGTGCCAGCTCACCGGGGTGGTGGATGGAACAGGGGAACGAGCAGTACTTC | TRBJ2-7 | NA | TRBV18 | TRBD1
CASSTQLAGAGETQYF | TGTGCTAGCAGCACCCAACTAGCGGGAGCGGGGGAGACCCAGTACTTC | TRBJ2-5 | NA | TRBV7-7 | TRBD2
CASSQELIKMGASAFF | TGTGCCAGCAGCCAAGAACTTATAAAAATGGGAGCATCGGCTTTCTTT | TRBJ1-1 | NA | TRBV4-2 | NA
CASSLGIGLASTGELFF | TGTGCCAGCAGCTTAGGGATAGGACTAGCGAGCACCGGGGAGCTGTTTTTT | TRBJ2-2 | NA | TRBV11-2 | TRBD2
CASRGQGWTEAFF | TGTGCCAGCAGAGGACAGGGGTGGACTGAAGCTTTCTTT | TRBJ1-1 | NA | TRBV27 | TRBD1
CASSRGTSSNEQFF | TGTGCCAGCAGCCGCGGGACTAGCAGCAATGAGCAGTTCTTC | TRBJ2-1 | NA | TRBV5-4 | TRBD2
CASSSLFRSYEQYF | TGTGCCAGCAGCTCCCTCTTCAGGTCCTACGAGCAGTACTTC | TRBJ2-7 | NA | TRBV5-5 | NA
CASSSRSPRRRRREQFF | TGTGCCAGCAGCTCCCGTAGCCCTAGGCGGCGACGAAGGGAGCAGTTCTTC | TRBJ2-1 | NA | TRBV28 | NA
CASSKFRRSGRMRSNEQFF | TGTGCCAGCAGCAAATTTAGACGTAGCGGGAGGATGAGAAGCAATGAGCAGTTCTTC | TRBJ2-1 | NA | TRBV21-1 | NA
CASSSLVQETQYF | TGTGCCAGCAGCTCCCTAGTACAAGAGACCCAGTACTTC | TRBJ2-5 | NA | TRBV12-3/TRBV12-4 | NA
CASSIEKGHTQYF | TGTGCCAGCAGCATTGAAAAGGGTCATACGCAGTATTTT | TRBJ2-3 | NA | TRBV7-3 | NA
CASSDWGSGSGNEQFF | TGTGCCAGCAGTGATTGGGGTAGCGGGAGTGGCAATGAGCAGTTCTTC | TRBJ2-1 | NA | TRBV2 | TRBD2
CASSPRSPYQGTDEAFF | TGTGCCAGCTCACCACGGTCTCCTTACCAGGGGACGGATGAAGCTTTCTTT | TRBJ1-1 | NA | TRBV18 | NA
CASSPRWTASADTQYF | TGTGCCAGTAGCCCCCGGTGGACAGCTTCTGCGGATACGCAGTATTTT | TRBJ2-3 | NA | TRBV19 | NA
CASSGLRQGRKFF | TGTGCCAGTAGCGGACTCCGACAGGGACGGAAGTTTTTT | TRBJ1-5 | few | TRBV19 | TRBD1
CAWSGGHASTEAFF | TGTGCCTGGAGCGGGGGACACGCCTCGACTGAAGCTTTCTTT | TRBJ1-1 | once | TRBV30 | NA
CAGGPEAFF | TGTGCTGGAGGTCCTGAAGCTTTCTTT | TRBJ1-1 | NA | TRBV30 | NA
CASSPGVALSAFF | TGTGCCAGCTCACCTGGTGTAGCTTTAAGTGCTTTCTTT | TRBJ1-1 | NA | TRBV18 | NA
CASSLEGFTEAFF | TGTGCCAGCAGCTTGGAGGGGTTCACTGAAGCTTTCTTT | TRBJ1-1 | few | TRBV5-4 | NA
CASRFGGRTEAFF | TGTGCCAGTAGGTTCGGGGGGCGGACTGAAGCTTTCTTT | TRBJ1-1 | NA | TRBV19 | NA
CASSSPSGEGETQYF | TGTGCCAGCAGTTCCCCCTCAGGCGAGGGAGAGACCCAGTACTTC | TRBJ2-5 | NA | TRBV6-5 | NA
CASSVGGLDTGELFF | TGTGCCAGCAGCGTAGGCGGATTGGACACCGGGGAGCTGTTTTTT | TRBJ2-2 | NA | TRBV9 | NA
CASRRTGSNQPQHF | TGTGCCAGCAGAAGGACAGGGAGCAATCAGCCCCAGCATTTT | TRBJ1-5 | NA | TRBV6-5 | TRBD1
CASSLGGNGAYYEQYF | TGTGCCAGCAGCTTAGGGGGGAATGGGGCCTACTACGAGCAGTACTTC | TRBJ2-7 | once | TRBV5-4 | NA
CASSVLDYNSPLHF | TGTGCCAGCAGCGTCTTAGATTATAATTCACCCCTCCACTTT | TRBJ1-6 | NA | TRBV9 | NA
CASSRWGQGASEAFF | TGCGCCAGCAGCAGATGGGGCCAGGGGGCCTCTGAAGCTTTCTTT | TRBJ1-1 | NA | TRBV5-1 | TRBD1
CASSPNVQGYEAFF | TGTGCCAGCTCACCTAACGTTCAGGGATATGAAGCTTTCTTT | TRBJ1-1 | NA | TRBV18 | NA
CASSPGVIYEQYF | TGTGCCAGCTCACCAGGGGTGATTTACGAGCAGTACTTC | TRBJ2-7 | NA | TRBV18 | NA
CASSLVGGVSYNEQFF | TGCGCCAGCAGCTTGGTAGGGGGGGTTAGCTACAATGAGCAGTTCTTC | TRBJ2-1 | NA | TRBV5-1 | NA
CASSPGPGGKYEQFF | TGTGCCAGCTCTCCAGGACCGGGAGGGAAGTATGAGCAGTTCTTC | TRBJ2-1 | once | TRBV18 | TRBD2
CASRASGAANYEQYF | TGTGCCAGCAGAGCTAGCGGAGCCGCTAATTACGAGCAGTACTTC | TRBJ2-7 | NA | TRBV2 | TRBD2
CASSVEVGGANIQYF | TGTGCCAGCAGCGTAGAGGTCGGGGGGGCGAACATTCAGTACTTC | TRBJ2-4 | NA | TRBV9 | TRBD2
CASSIGPSPGYEQYF | TGCGCCAGCAGCATAGGGCCCTCCCCTGGCTACGAGCAGTACTTC | TRBJ2-7 | NA | TRBV5-1 | NA
CASRPQGAGNQPQHF | TGTGCCAGCAGGCCACAGGGGGCGGGCAATCAGCCCCAGCATTTT | TRBJ1-5 | NA | TRBV28 | TRBD1
CASSAGGRDIQYF | TGTGCCAGCAGTGCGGGAGGCAGGGACATTCAGTACTTC | TRBJ2-4 | NA | TRBV6-6 | TRBD2
CAISERGAGTETQYF | TGTGCCATCAGTGAGCGTGGGGCGGGGACGGAGACCCAGTACTTC | TRBJ2-5 | once | TRBV10-3 | NA